This T cell receptor (beta chain) was profiled in a study of shared clonotypes between healthy human individuals. Those who donated were healthy HIV-negative adults, with no recent acute infections or vaccinations reported. It was into CD45RA+ naive and CD45RA-negative memory subsets that the CD4+ cells were split. Note on this clone: Its antigen is unknown.

The assay was immunoSEQ multiplex PCR, and TCRdb's table has in-frame clones only and misses some. Of 800,000 to 1,200,000 clones detected, around 78% appear once; the ten largest clones hold under 0.6%. The CDR3 runs 12 residues. Germline-derived CDR1 and CDR2 are MGHRA and YSYEKL. V lost 1 base, J lost 5 bases, and 4 bases lay in between. Study-wide results and caveats: Between several donors, naive CD4 clonotypes were shared at a level of around 4.8%. Clonotypes not shared had lower generation probabilities than those common to all four donors.

The source material was memory CD4+ T cells from PBMCs. Described subset: CD45RA-negative fraction. The TCR comes from a man younger than 35 in good health. Some clones in this sample may be carry-over from other donors' samples. The chain joins TRBV4-1 to TRBJ2-3; D is unresolved. CDR3 residues: CASSQVRDTQYF. CDR3 sequence (DNA): TGCGCCAGCAGCCAAGTGCGAGATACGCAGTATTTT.